This TCR beta chain comes out of a study of T cell responses to AZD1222 COVID-19 vaccine. Findings of the study overall: None of the repertoires were sampled until the peak T cell response had passed. Clonal diversity was possibly underestimated, and white British individuals and females predominated among donors.

Profiling relied on immunoSEQ multiplex PCR, and the TCRdb table lists in-frame clones only, not all of them. In the table there are about 190,000 clones, approximately 94% of which are singletons. Germline V lookup: CDR1 SGHNT, CDR2 YENEEA. The CDR3 runs to 14 residues. V was clipped by 6 bases and J by 6 bases; unmatched bases: 6. Of note for this clone: Antigen specificity is unknown.

Sequences were derived from peripheral blood, sampled on day 0 of AZD1222 vaccination. This clonotype originated in an adult in good health. J is TRBJ2-1 and V is TRBV11-3, with TRBD1 matching 9 bases. CDR3 region: CASSHRGLANEQFF. The CDR3 DNA reads TGTGCCAGCAGTCACAGGGGGCTAGCCAATGAGCAGTTCTTC. Combining the CDR3 with reference TRBV11-3 and TRBJ2-1 gives the whole variable domain EAGVVQSPRYKIIEKKQPVAFWCNPISGHNTLYWYLQNLGQGPELLIRYENEEAVDDSQLPKDRFSAERLKGVDSTLKIQPAELGDSAVYLCASSHRGLANEQFFGPGTRLTVL.